This TCR beta chain was recovered during a study of siplizumab effects on memory and regulatory T cells. The data were produced by immunoSEQ multiplex PCR, yet TCRdb's version contains in-frame clones alone and is incomplete. The data show tens of thousands of clones, 91% seen once. The CDR3 loop spans 14 amino acids. The germline V gene has CDR1 MDHEN and CDR2 SYDVKM. The ends were cut back, 6 bases at V and 2 bases at J, with 14 bases in the middle. This clone is classed as medium-sized. The sequenced sample consisted of CD8+ T cells sorted from blood. The TCR comes from a human donor in good health. The chain employs TRBV28 and TRBJ2-7; D is unresolved. The CDR3: CASSPGRPTYEQYF. The DNA of the CDR3 is TGTGCCAGCAGCCCGGGTAGGCCTACCTACGAGCAGTACTTC.